This T cell receptor beta chain is drawn from a study of human T cells and chemical hapten exposure. Study-level information: Upper inner arm skin measuring approximately 2 cm by approximately 2 cm received 2% DPC for sensitization. Read at 6 days, the patch tests placed 0.01% DPC on the upper back.

One entry per CDR3 protein, called by TCRdb with MiXCR from the RACE reads. This table holds approximately 50,000 distinct CDR3 sequences, roughly 12% found once. Time point in this sample: pre-sensitization, week 0. Treatment: therapeutic diphenylcyclopropenone sensitization with weekly scalp DPC. The authors extracted total RNA from unfractionated whole blood. The V end lost 3 bases, the J end lost 1 base, and 6 bases lay between the germline ends. The CDR3 totals 14 residues. Study findings and constraints: Significantly more large CDR3 similarity clusters arose among expanded TCRs than among controls.

To note about this clonotype: What it binds is not known.

The sequencing used whole blood, collected in connection with sensitization to the hapten diphenylcyclopropenone (DPC). The TCR sequence derives from a woman in her forties with alopecia areata. Some clones in this sample may be carry-over from other donors' samples. The rearrangement joins TRBV12-3 or TRBV12-4 to TRBJ2-2; no clear D. CDR3 nucleotide sequence: TGTGCCAGCAGTTTTAAACAGAACACCGGGGAGCTGTTTTTT. It translates to CASSFKQNTGELFF.